The source of this TCR beta chain is a study of shared clonotypes between healthy human individuals. Into CD45RA+ naive and CD45RA-negative memory subsets, the CD4+ cells were split. Using immunoSEQ multiplex PCR, the repertoire was profiled, and TCRdb retains in-frame clones only, with some absent. The table lists some 1.1 million clones, approximately 77% of them singletons. The germline CDR1 and CDR2 sequences are SGHTA and FQGNSA. The V end was cut by 5 bases, the J end by 0 bases, with 8 bases between. The length of the CDR3 is 14 residues. The chain carries TRBV7-2 and TRBJ1-5; possibly TRBD1 for D (5 bases). The receptor was isolated from a man aged 18 to 29 in good health. Some clones in this sample may be carry-over from other donors' samples. The sample was memory CD4+ T cells from PBMCs. As to subset: CD45RA-negative fraction. CDR3 region: CASSADSSNQPQHF. The CDR3 DNA sequence: TGTGCCAGCAGCGCCGACAGTAGCAATCAGCCCCAGCATTTT.